Listed here are 11 T cell receptor beta chains from one sample, sequenced in a study of human T cells and chemical hapten exposure. Time point here: pre-sensitization, week 0. Treatment denoted: therapeutic diphenylcyclopropenone sensitization with weekly scalp DPC. TCRdb passed the RACE reads through MiXCR, listing each CDR3 protein once. In the table there are 90,000 or so distinct CDR3 sequences, 7.5% to 9.5% of which are singletons. Sequences were derived from whole blood, sampled in connection with sensitization to the hapten diphenylcyclopropenone (DPC). The receptors shown here come from a man aged 35-49 years with alopecia areata. Some clones in this sample may be carry-over from other donors' samples.

This clonotype was found many times. The chain recombines TRBV20-1 with TRBJ2-7; 12 nucleotides match TRBD2. Losses at the gene ends were 6 bases for V and 2 bases for J; bases not matched to a gene: 2. Looked up from germline, CDR1 is DFQATT and CDR2 is SNEGSKA (reference sequence). This CDR3 has 13 amino acids. In nucleotides, the CDR3 is TGCAGTGCCCGACTAGCGGGGGCCTACGAGCAGTACTTC. Translation: CSARLAGAYEQYF.

This clonotype occurred many times. The chain has TRBV19 and TRBJ1-1; no clear D gene. The CDR3 loop spans 13 amino acids. CDR1 is LNHDA, CDR2 SQIVND, per germline (reference sequence). Deletions cut 3 bases from V and 5 bases from J, with 10 bases between. CDR3 loop: CASSMGPGTEAFF. CDR3 in DNA: TGTGCCAGTAGTATGGGCCCTGGAACTGAAGCTTTCTTT.

This clonotype was counted ten times or more. The J gene is TRBJ1-5, the V gene TRBV28, with D possibly being TRBD1 (6 bases). V lost 3 bases, J lost 0 bases, and 18 bases lay in between. CDR1 is MDHEN and CDR2 is SYDVKM in the germline V gene. This CDR3 is 18 amino acids long. The CDR3 spells CASSFPSDRRDSNQPQHF. The CDR3 nucleotides are TGTGCCAGCAGTTTCCCCTCTGACAGGAGAGATAGCAATCAGCCCCAGCATTTT.

The gene calls are TRBV4-3 and TRBJ2-1, with TRBD1 matching 9 bases. Germline CDR1 reads LGHNA; CDR2 reads YSLEER. Trimming at V came to 0 bases and at J to 9 bases, leaving 6 bases not matched to a gene. The CDR3 loop spans 15 amino acids. This CDR3 is CASSQEGQGHSEQFF. The CDR3 bases are TGCGCCAGCAGCCAAGAGGGACAGGGTCACAGTGAGCAGTTCTTC.

This clonotype appeared a few times. The chain combines TRBV7-6 with TRBJ2-3; D remains ambiguous. Germline V gene data show CDR1 as SGHVS and CDR2 as FNYEAQ. The V gene lost 1 base and the J gene lost 0 bases, with 14 bases spanning the gap. This CDR3 is built from 17 residues. The CDR3 nucleotides read TGTGCCAGCAGCTTAGGTCCAGTACCCACTAGCACAGATACGCAGTATTTT. Its protein product is CASSLGPVPTSTDTQYF.

This clonotype was recorded many times. CDR3 in amino acids: CASRIGGTGGREQYF. In DNA, the CDR3 is TGTGCCAGCAGAATCGGCGGGACAGGGGGCCGCGAGCAGTACTTC. The chain is built from TRBV12-3 or TRBV12-4 and TRBJ2-7; 12 bases map to TRBD1. V was pared by 6 bases and J by 6 bases, with 9 bases of the junction left unmatched. CDR3 length: 15 amino acids.

The sample holds a few counts of this clonotype. The chain is built from TRBV14 and TRBJ2-5, with D perhaps TRBD1 (5 bases). The CDR3 loop spans 13 amino acids. CDR1 SGHDN and CDR2 FVKESK come from the germline V gene. The V and J ends lost 4 bases and 2 bases respectively, with 8 bases between them. DNA for the CDR3: TGTGCCAGCAGCCGACAGTTACAAGAGACCCAGTACTTC. The encoded protein is CASSRQLQETQYF.

The chain couples TRBV19 to TRBJ2-5; D assignment may be TRBD1 or TRBD2 (5 bases each). The DNA end is more similar to TRBJ2-1, so the J call may be wrong. Germline V CDR1 and CDR2: LNHDA, SQIVND (reference sequence). The length of the CDR3 is 15 residues. CDR3 bases: TGTGCCAGTAGTATGAAAGGACTGCCGACAGAGACCCAGTTCTTC. Its translation is CASSMKGLPTETQFF.

This clonotype was picked up many times. The chain recombines TRBV3-1 with TRBJ1-6; TRBD1 is a possible D gene (5 bases). Germline lookup yields CDR1 LGHDT and CDR2 YNNKEL (reference sequence). The CDR3 totals 12 residues. V lost 4 bases to trimming and J lost 11 bases, with 9 bases between them. This CDR3 is CASSPRGAPLHF. CDR3 coding DNA: TGTGCCAGCAGCCCCAGAGGGGCACCCCTCCACTTT.

The chain recombines TRBV12-3 or TRBV12-4 with TRBJ2-5, with D perhaps matching TRBD1 (6 bases). The ends were cut back, 5 bases at V and 6 bases at J, with 13 bases in the middle. There are 13 residues in the CDR3. CDR3 protein: CASSQIQGQTQYF. In DNA, the CDR3 is TGTGCCAGCAGTCAAATACAGGGCCAGACCCAGTACTTC.

This chain uses TRBV14 with TRBJ2-2; D remains ambiguous. CDR3 size: 13 residues. In germline, CDR1 is SGHDN, CDR2 FVKESK. V was cut by 4 bases and J by 6 bases, with 9 bases left in between. The CDR3 sequence is CASSRDTPGELFF. Here the CDR3 DNA reads TGTGCCAGCAGCCGTGATACTCCCGGGGAGCTGTTTTTT.